These 28 T cell receptor beta chains were all obtained from the same sample, sequenced in a study of beta chain features in type 1 diabetes (dated by TCRdb to the late 2010s). The library was made by the immunoSEQ multiplex PCR assay. The entire amount of isolated RNA was reverse transcribed using the High Capacity cDNA Reverse Transcription Kit, so the sequenced TCRB transcripts were expressed ones. TCRdb limited this immuneACCESS table to in-frame rearrangements with V and J called. A share of clones is missing; checked studies link under half to unresolved V genes, and the rest is unexplained. For this sample the table gives about 700,000 clones, of which around 15% were detected only once. Together, the top ten hold approximately 0.021% of the sample. General study outcomes and caveats: A moderate but significant shortening of TCRB CDR3 length was observed in type 1 diabetes patients in all four CD4+ subsets.

These receptors have no known antigen. Sample: naive CD4+ T cells from blood. This specimen's cell subset or site label, per the study, means: true naive CD4+ T cells. Receptors originate from a man younger than 35 with type 1 diabetes.

This clone showed up just a few times. The chain has TRBV28 and TRBJ1-6; a weak D match, TRBD1 (5 bases). Trimming took 4 bases from V and 11 from J, leaving 15 bases between them. Germline loops: CDR1 MDHEN, CDR2 SYDVKM. The CDR3 covers 14 residues. The CDR3 DNA sequence: TGTGCCAGCAGTTCCCCGGGACCGATCCCACCCCTCCACTTT. Amino acids: CASSSPGPIPPLHF.

The chain couples TRBV6-5 to TRBJ1-6; D remains ambiguous. Per germline, CDR1 MNHEY and CDR2 SVGAGI. The CDR3 has 14 residues. The germline V and J ends were trimmed by 2 bases and 7 bases, with 9 bases remaining between them. CDR3 nucleotide sequence: TGTGCCAGCAGTTACAGGGCTGAGAATTCACCCCTCCACTTT. It codes for CASSYRAENSPLHF.

As DNA, the CDR3 is TGTGCCTGGACCCGGGGCGGCCACGAGCAGTACTTC. Protein product: CAWTRGGHEQYF. This chain links TRBV30 with TRBJ2-7; either TRBD1 or TRBD2 may supply D (5 bases each). The germline V gene has CDR1 GTSNPN and CDR2 SVGIG (reference sequence). The ends were cut back, 4 bases at V and 5 bases at J, with 12 bases in the middle. CDR3 length: 12 residues.

The V and J genes are TRBV13 and TRBJ1-3, with D possibly TRBD1 on 6 matching bases. Germline V gene data show CDR1 as PRHDT and CDR2 as FYEKMQ (reference sequence). This CDR3 is 14 amino acids long. V lost 3 bases, J lost 7 bases, and 13 bases lay in between. Here the CDR3 DNA reads TGTGCCAGCAGCTTGAGGGACATACGGAACACCATATATTTT. Translated: CASSLRDIRNTIYF.

The gene calls are TRBV5-1 and TRBJ2-5; 8 nucleotides agree with TRBD1. The length of the CDR3 is 17 residues. V lost 0 bases to trimming and J lost 5 bases; unmatched junction nucleotides: 12. Per the germline V gene, CDR1 is SGHRS and CDR2 is YFSETQ. The CDR3 DNA sequence: TGCGCCAGCAGCTTGGCCTATTCAGGGGGCCTGGGGGAGACCCAGTACTTC. Amino acid sequence: CASSLAYSGGLGETQYF.

The V call is TRBV29-1, the J call TRBJ2-3; no clear D. CDR1 is SQVTM and CDR2 is ANQGSEA in the germline V gene. This CDR3 has 12 amino acids. Trimming left V 3 bases short and J 3 bases short, with 7 bases between. The CDR3 sequence is CSVDKGTDTQYF. In nucleotides, the CDR3 is TGCAGCGTTGATAAAGGGACAGATACGCAGTATTTT.

Points on this clone: The junction differs from germline at one of its ends, possibly a read error. The V call is TRBV7-7, the J call TRBJ2-7, with TRBD1 matching over 7 bases. The CDR3 length is 15 residues. Germline V gives CDR1 SSHAT, CDR2 FNYEAQ (reference sequence). The CDR3 DNA reads TGTGCTAGCAGCACGATGACAGGGAGCTCCTACGAGCAGTACTTC. Amino acid sequence: CASSTMTGSSYEQYF.

In this sample, this clone turned up a few times. The chain employs TRBV10-3 and TRBJ1-5; tentative D call: TRBD1 (6 bases). This CDR3 spans 15 amino acids. V was cut by 6 bases and J by 3 bases, with 15 bases left in between. Germline V gene lookup returns CDR1 ENHRY and CDR2 SYGVKD. The CDR3 DNA reads as TGTGCCATCAGCCCCTCAGGGGAGAACAATCAGCCCCAGCATTTT. This codes for CAISPSGENNQPQHF.

The V gene is TRBV13, the J gene TRBJ2-3; D is perhaps TRBD1 (6 bases). With 5 bases removed from V and 1 base from J, the gap between germline ends came to 13 bases. From germline, CDR1 is PRHDT and CDR2 FYEKMQ (reference sequence). CDR3 length: 15 residues. This CDR3 reads CASSGLGGGTDTQYF. In DNA, the CDR3 is TGTGCCAGCAGCGGCTTAGGGGGAGGCACAGATACGCAGTATTTT.

The chain recombines TRBV5-4 with TRBJ2-7; D remains ambiguous. The V gene lost 0 bases and the J gene lost 3 bases, with 7 bases spanning the gap. There are 13 residues in the CDR3. Germline V lookup: CDR1 SGHNT, CDR2 YYREEE (reference sequence). The CDR3 nucleotides are TGTGCCAGCAGCTTGGCAGGATACTACGAGCAGTACTTC. Residues: CASSLAGYYEQYF.

The table lists this clone with a few counts. The chain uses TRBV5-1 and TRBJ2-7; 9 bases fit TRBD2. J was trimmed by 7 bases and V by 2 bases; bases with no gene match: 10. The CDR3 is 15 residues long. CDR1 and CDR2 (germline): SGHRS, YFSETQ. CDR3 nucleotides: TGCGCCAGCAGCTTTACGAGCGGGGGGAAGGAGGAGCAGTACTTC. Translated: CASSFTSGGKEEQYF.

J is TRBJ1-1 and V is TRBV13; D remains unclear. Germline V gene lookup returns CDR1 PRHDT and CDR2 FYEKMQ (reference sequence). The V end was cut by 4 bases, the J end by 1 base, with 10 bases between. This CDR3 region has 14 residues. The CDR3: CASSSGFGNTEAFF. The CDR3, as DNA: TGTGCCAGCAGCTCAGGCTTTGGGAACACTGAAGCTTTCTTT. Using reference TRBV13 and TRBJ1-1 for the parts outside the CDR3, the full variable domain is AAGVIQSPRHLIKEKRETATLKCYPIPRHDTVYWYQQGPGQDPQFLISFYEKMQSDKGSIPDRFSAQQFSDYHSELNMSSLELGDSALYFCASSSGFGNTEAFFGQGTRLTVV.

This clone has just a few counts. The chain combines TRBV14 with TRBJ2-1, with 9 bases matching TRBD2. The CDR3 sequence is 15 residues long. With 8 bases clipped from V and 6 bases from J, the junction kept 11 bases outside the gene matches. Germline lookup yields CDR1 SGHDN and CDR2 FVKESK. The chain's CDR3 is CASGTGTSWLNEQFF. For the CDR3, the DNA is TGTGCCAGCGGGACCGGGACTAGCTGGCTCAATGAGCAGTTCTTC.

About this clone itself: One junction end does not reproduce the germline sequence, and a read error may be involved. The chain couples TRBV7-7 to TRBJ2-1; 7 bases align to TRBD1. The CDR3 has 16 amino acids. Germline V gives CDR1 SSHAT, CDR2 FNYEAQ (reference sequence). The CDR3 DNA follows: TGTGCTAGCAGCCCGACAGGGTTAAGCTCCTACAATGAGCAGTTCTTC. Translation: CASSPTGLSSYNEQFF.

The V gene is TRBV15, the J gene TRBJ2-5, with 15 bases fitting TRBD2. CDR1 and CDR2 from the germline V gene are LNHNV and YYDKDF (reference sequence). The J segment lost 4 bases and the V segment lost 2 bases, leaving 5 bases of the junction unmatched. The CDR3 extends over 17 amino acids. CDR3 amino acids: CATSRPSGLAGGETQYF. The CDR3 DNA sequence: TGTGCCACCAGCAGACCCTCGGGACTAGCGGGGGGAGAGACCCAGTACTTC.

The chain joins TRBV27 to TRBJ1-6, with 7 bases that match TRBD1. The CDR3 is 20 amino acids. Per germline, CDR1 MNHEY and CDR2 SMNVEV (reference sequence). J was trimmed by 0 bases and V by 7 bases; bases with no gene match: 18. CDR3 sequence reads: CASKWGRDSQISSYNSPLHF. CDR3 DNA: TGTGCCAGCAAGTGGGGGCGGGACAGCCAGATAAGCTCCTATAATTCACCCCTCCACTTT.

The chain recombines TRBV6-5 with TRBJ2-7, with D possibly TRBD1 on 6 matching bases. Germline values: CDR1 MNHEY, CDR2 SVGAGI. This CDR3 comprises 15 residues. Trimming stripped 0 bases from V and 3 bases from J, with 12 bases between. The CDR3 spells CASSYSSGAGYEQYF. The CDR3 region has the DNA TGTGCCAGCAGTTACTCTTCAGGGGCGGGCTACGAGCAGTACTTC.

With regard to this clone: Other DNA sequences in the sample encode the same CDR3. V and J are TRBV5-1 and TRBJ2-3; unclear D gene. Looked up from germline, CDR1 is SGHRS and CDR2 is YFSETQ. CDR3 length equals 12 residues. Deletions cut 2 bases from V and 3 bases from J, with 4 bases between. For the CDR3, the DNA is TGCGCCAGCAGCTTCTCGACAGATACGCAGTATTTT. Translated: CASSFSTDTQYF.

This clone turned up a few times. The chain combines TRBV6-5 with TRBJ2-5, with 9 bases matching TRBD1. In germline, CDR1 is MNHEY, CDR2 SVGAGI. Trimming took 5 bases from V and 1 from J; bases not matched to a gene: 2. CDR3 length: 14 amino acids. The CDR3: CASSMGQGQETQYF. CDR3 nucleotides: TGTGCCAGCAGTATGGGACAGGGCCAAGAGACCCAGTACTTC.

This rearrangement joins TRBV7-9 to TRBJ1-5, with 9 bases fitting TRBD1. Trimming at V came to 3 bases and at J to 7 bases, leaving 13 bases not matched to a gene. Germline CDR1 SEHNR, CDR2 FQNEAQ (reference sequence). The CDR3 runs 17 residues. The DNA for the CDR3 is TGTGCCAGCAGCTTGACGCTCGGGACAGGGAATACCCAGCCCCAGCATTTT. Residues: CASSLTLGTGNTQPQHF.

This chain joins TRBV7-9 and TRBJ2-5, with a tentative D call TRBD1 (6 bases). Germline-derived CDR1 and CDR2 are SEHNR and FQNEAQ (reference sequence). The ends were cut back, 0 bases at V and 5 bases at J, with 13 bases in the middle. This CDR3 spans 15 amino acids. The CDR3 sequence is CASSLANRAWETQYF. In DNA, the CDR3 is TGTGCCAGCAGCTTAGCTAACAGGGCTTGGGAGACCCAGTACTTC.

V and J are TRBV29-1 and TRBJ2-7, with 9 bases identical to TRBD1. The CDR3 consists of 12 residues. The trim removed 4 bases at V and 6 bases at J, leaving 4 bases unmatched. Germline V gene sequence: CDR1 SQVTM, CDR2 ANQGSEA. The CDR3 region has the DNA TGCAGCGTTGTGGGACAGGGCGTCGAGCAGTACTTC. This gives the protein CSVVGQGVEQYF.

V gene TRBV5-6 combines with J gene TRBJ2-2, with TRBD2 as a possible D gene (6 bases). Trimming removed 3 bases at V and 2 bases at J, with 11 bases between. Germline V gene lookup returns CDR1 SGHDT and CDR2 YYEEEE. This CDR3 spans 15 amino acids. For the CDR3, the DNA is TGTGCCAGCAGCTGGGACTGGACAAACACCGGGGAGCTGTTTTTT. As protein: CASSWDWTNTGELFF.

In this sample, this clone turned up a few times. The rearrangement links TRBV5-4 to TRBJ1-1; D unresolved. CDR3 size: 13 residues. The V end was cut by 1 base, the J end by 0 bases, with 4 bases between. Germline V gives CDR1 SGHNT, CDR2 YYREEE (reference sequence). CDR3 sequence reads: CASSLNLNTEAFF. As DNA, the CDR3 is TGTGCCAGCAGCTTGAATCTGAACACTGAAGCTTTCTTT. Variable domain in full (rest from reference TRBV5-4 and TRBJ1-1): ETGVTQSPTHLIKTRGQQVTLRCSSQSGHNTVSWYQQALGQGPQFIFQYYREEENGRGNFPPRFSGLQFPNYSSELNVNALELDDSALYLCASSLNLNTEAFFGQGTRLTVV.

The chain's CDR3 is CASRDSSYNEQFF. The CDR3 coding sequence is TGTGCCAGCAGGGACAGTTCCTACAATGAGCAGTTCTTC. The chain carries TRBV6-1 and TRBJ2-1; possible D gene TRBD1, 6 bases. Germline V CDR1 and CDR2: MNHNS, SASEGT. Trimming stripped 6 bases from V and 1 base from J, with 7 bases between. The CDR3 is made up of 13 amino acids.

The chain couples TRBV7-2 to TRBJ2-5; unclear D gene. This CDR3 is 14 amino acids long. CDR1 SGHTA and CDR2 FQGNSA come from the germline V gene. V gave up 3 bases and J gave up 2 bases, with 10 bases separating them. The CDR3 nucleotides are TGTGCCAGCAGCTTTGGGAATTCACAAGAGACCCAGTACTTC. Its translation is CASSFGNSQETQYF.

This clone occurred a few times. The gene calls are TRBV4-1 and TRBJ2-3; D is possibly TRBD2 (5 bases). The CDR3 spans 16 residues. CDR1 MGHRA and CDR2 YSYEKL come from the germline V gene. The V gene lost 4 bases and the J gene lost 2 bases, with 16 bases spanning the gap. The CDR3 DNA follows: TGCGCCAGCAGCCCGACCAATAGCGCGTACACAGATACGCAGTATTTT. Translating gives CASSPTNSAYTDTQYF.

This clone was seen a handful of times. The chain is built from TRBV30 and TRBJ2-3, with 9 bases aligning to TRBD2. This CDR3 region has 19 residues. The V and J ends lost 3 bases and 2 bases, in that order; junction bases with no gene match: 18. Germline values: CDR1 GTSNPN, CDR2 SVGIG (reference sequence). CDR3 nucleotides: TGTGCCTGGAGAGAGCGACCTAGGGCTAGCGGGGCTTCCACAGATACGCAGTATTTT. Protein product: CAWRERPRASGASTDTQYF.